One T cell receptor beta chain is described in this entry. Antigen: not known. The data derive from a study of T cell repertoires in cytomegalovirus infection. TCRdb itself ran the reads through MiXCR, one entry per CDR3 protein. This sample has fewer than 85,000 distinct CDR3 sequences, with about 45% found just once. V was pared by 0 bases and J by 1 base, with 6 bases between. The germline gives CDR1 LGHNA, CDR2 YSLEER. This CDR3 contains 14 residues. J is TRBJ2-5 and V is TRBV4-3; D gene unclear. The source is a human donor in good health (CMV status not recorded). Some clones in this sample may be carry-over from other donors' samples. The sample here was CD8+ T cells from cultured PBMCs, taken from culture after CMV antigen stimulation. Here the CDR3 DNA reads TGCGCCAGCAGCCAAGATGATCGCCAAGAGACCCAGTACTTC. It specifies CASSQDDRQETQYF.